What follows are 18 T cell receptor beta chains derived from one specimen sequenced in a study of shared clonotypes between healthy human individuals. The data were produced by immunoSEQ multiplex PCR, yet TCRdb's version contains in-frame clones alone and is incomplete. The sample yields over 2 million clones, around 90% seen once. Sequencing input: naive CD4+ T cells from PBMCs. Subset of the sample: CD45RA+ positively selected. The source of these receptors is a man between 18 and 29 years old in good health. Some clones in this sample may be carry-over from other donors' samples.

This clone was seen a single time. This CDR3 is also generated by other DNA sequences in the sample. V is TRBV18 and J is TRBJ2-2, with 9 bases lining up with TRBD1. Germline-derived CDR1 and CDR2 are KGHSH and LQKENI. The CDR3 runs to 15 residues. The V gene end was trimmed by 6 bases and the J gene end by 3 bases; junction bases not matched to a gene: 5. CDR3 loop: CASSPRQGDTGELFF. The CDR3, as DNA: TGTGCCAGCTCCCCGCGACAGGGGGACACCGGGGAGCTGTTTTTT.

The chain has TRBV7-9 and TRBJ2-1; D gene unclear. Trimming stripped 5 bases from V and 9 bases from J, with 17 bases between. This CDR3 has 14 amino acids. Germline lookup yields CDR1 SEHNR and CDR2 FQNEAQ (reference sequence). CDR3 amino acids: CASSPYVGRPEQFF. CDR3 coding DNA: TGTGCCAGCAGCCCCTACGTAGGACGACCTGAGCAGTTCTTC.

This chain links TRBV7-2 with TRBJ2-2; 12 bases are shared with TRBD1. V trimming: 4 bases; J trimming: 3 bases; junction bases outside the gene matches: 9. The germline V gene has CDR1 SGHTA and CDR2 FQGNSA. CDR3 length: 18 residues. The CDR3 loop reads CASSSGQGASFDTGELFF. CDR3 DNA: TGTGCCAGCAGCTCGGGACAGGGGGCCTCTTTCGACACCGGGGAGCTGTTTTTT.

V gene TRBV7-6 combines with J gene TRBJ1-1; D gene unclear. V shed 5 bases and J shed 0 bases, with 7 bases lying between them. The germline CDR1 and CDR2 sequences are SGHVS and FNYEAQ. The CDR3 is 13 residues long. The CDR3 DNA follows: TGTGCCAGCAGCAGTAAATTGAACACTGAAGCTTTCTTT. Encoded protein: CASSSKLNTEAFF.

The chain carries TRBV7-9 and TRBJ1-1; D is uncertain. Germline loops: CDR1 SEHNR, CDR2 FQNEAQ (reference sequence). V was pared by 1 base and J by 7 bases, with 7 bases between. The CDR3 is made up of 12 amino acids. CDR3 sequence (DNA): TGTGCCAGCAGCTTAGTTGGGTTTGAAGCTTTCTTT. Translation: CASSLVGFEAFF.

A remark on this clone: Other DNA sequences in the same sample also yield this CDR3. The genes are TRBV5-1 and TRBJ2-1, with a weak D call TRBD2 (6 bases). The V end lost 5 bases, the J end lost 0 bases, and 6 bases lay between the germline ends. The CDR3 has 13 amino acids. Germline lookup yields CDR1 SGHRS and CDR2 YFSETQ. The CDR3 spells CASRGGSYNEQFF. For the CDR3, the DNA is TGCGCCAGCAGGGGGGGCTCCTACAATGAGCAGTTCTTC.

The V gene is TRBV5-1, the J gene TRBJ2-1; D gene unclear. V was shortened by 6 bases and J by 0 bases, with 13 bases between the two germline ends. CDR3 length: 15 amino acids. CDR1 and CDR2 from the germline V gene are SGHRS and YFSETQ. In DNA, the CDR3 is TGCGCCAGCACGGTCGCGGCTAGCTCCTACAATGAGCAGTTCTTC. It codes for CASTVAASSYNEQFF.

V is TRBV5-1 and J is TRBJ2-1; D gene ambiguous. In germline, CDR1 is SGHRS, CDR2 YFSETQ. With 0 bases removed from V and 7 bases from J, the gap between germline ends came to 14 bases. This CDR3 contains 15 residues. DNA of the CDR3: TGCGCCAGCAGCTTGGAAGGGTCCCGGGTTAATGAGCAGTTCTTC. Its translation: CASSLEGSRVNEQFF.

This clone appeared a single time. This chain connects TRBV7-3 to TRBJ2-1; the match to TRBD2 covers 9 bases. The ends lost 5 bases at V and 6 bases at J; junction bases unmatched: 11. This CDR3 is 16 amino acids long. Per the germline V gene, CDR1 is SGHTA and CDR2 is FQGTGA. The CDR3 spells CASSPSGSGGVNEQFF. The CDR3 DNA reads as TGTGCCAGCAGCCCGAGCGGTAGCGGGGGTGTCAATGAGCAGTTCTTC.

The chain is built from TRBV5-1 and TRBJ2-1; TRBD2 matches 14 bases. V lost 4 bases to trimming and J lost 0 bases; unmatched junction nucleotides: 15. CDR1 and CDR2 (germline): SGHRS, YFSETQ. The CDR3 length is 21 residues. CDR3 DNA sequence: TGCGCCAGCAGCACCGTATTAGGGACTAGCGGGGGTAGCAGCTCCTACAATGAGCAGTTCTTC. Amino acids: CASSTVLGTSGGSSSYNEQFF.

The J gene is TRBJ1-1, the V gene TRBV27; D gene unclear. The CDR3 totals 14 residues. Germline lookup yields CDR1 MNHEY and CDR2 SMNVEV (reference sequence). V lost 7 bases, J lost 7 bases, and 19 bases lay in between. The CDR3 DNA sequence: TGTGCCAGCACTAAACCGGGATCCCTCCATGAAGCTTTCTTT. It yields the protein CASTKPGSLHEAFF.

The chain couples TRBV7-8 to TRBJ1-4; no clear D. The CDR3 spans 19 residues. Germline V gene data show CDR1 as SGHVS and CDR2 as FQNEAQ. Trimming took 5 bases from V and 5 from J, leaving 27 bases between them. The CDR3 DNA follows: TGTGCCAGCAGCCTCCGGACGGCTTTGTCCATTCCGCACAATGAAAAACTGTTTTTT. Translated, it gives CASSLRTALSIPHNEKLFF.

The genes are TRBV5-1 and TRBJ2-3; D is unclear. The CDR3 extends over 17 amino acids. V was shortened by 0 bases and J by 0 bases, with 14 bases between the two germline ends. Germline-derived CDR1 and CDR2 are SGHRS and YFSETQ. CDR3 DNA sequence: TGCGCCAGCAGCTTGGGGTGGATTAATCCTAGCACAGATACGCAGTATTTT. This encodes CASSLGWINPSTDTQYF.

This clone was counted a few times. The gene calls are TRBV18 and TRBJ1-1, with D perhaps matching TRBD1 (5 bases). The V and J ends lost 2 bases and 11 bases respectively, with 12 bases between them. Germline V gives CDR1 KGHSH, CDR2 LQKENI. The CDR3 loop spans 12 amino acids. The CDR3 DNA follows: TGTGCCAGCTCACCAGGGACCCAAGAGGCTTTCTTT. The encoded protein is CASSPGTQEAFF.

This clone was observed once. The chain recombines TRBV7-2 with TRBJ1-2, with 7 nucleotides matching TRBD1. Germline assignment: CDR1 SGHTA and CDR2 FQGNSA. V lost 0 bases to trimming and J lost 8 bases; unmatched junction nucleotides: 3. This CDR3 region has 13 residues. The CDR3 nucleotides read TGTGCCAGCAGCTTAGCGTTGGACAGGGGCTACACCTTC. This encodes CASSLALDRGYTF.

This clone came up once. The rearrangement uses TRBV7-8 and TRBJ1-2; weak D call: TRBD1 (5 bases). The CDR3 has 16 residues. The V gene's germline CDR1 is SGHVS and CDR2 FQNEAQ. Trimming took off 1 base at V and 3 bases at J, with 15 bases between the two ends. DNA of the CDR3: TGTGCCAGCAGCTTAGAATACCGGGGGGGAGACTATGGCTACACCTTC. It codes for CASSLEYRGGDYGYTF.

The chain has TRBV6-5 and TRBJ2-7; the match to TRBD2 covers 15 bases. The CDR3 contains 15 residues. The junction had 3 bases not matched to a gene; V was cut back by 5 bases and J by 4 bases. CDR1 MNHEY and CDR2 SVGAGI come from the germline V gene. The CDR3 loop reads CASSGTSGRLYEQYF. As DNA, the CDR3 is TGTGCCAGCAGTGGGACTAGCGGGAGGCTATACGAGCAGTACTTC.

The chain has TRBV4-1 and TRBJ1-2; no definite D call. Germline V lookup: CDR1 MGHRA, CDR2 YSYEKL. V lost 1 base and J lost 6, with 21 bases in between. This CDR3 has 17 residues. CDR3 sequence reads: CASSQVFMHRGVHGYTF. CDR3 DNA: TGCGCCAGCAGCCAAGTTTTTATGCACAGAGGAGTCCATGGCTACACCTTC.